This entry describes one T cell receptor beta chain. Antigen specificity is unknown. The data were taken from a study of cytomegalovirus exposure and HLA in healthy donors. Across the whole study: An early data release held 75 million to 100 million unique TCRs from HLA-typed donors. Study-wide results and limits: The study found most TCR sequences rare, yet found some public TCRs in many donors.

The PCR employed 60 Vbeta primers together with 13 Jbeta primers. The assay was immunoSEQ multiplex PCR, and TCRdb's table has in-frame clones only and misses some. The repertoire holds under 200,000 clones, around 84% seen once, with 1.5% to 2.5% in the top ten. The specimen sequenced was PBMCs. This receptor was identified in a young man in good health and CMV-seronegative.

CDR3 protein: CASSSSTGPGTEAFF. The CDR3 region has the DNA TGTGCCAGCAGCTCGTCGACAGGGCCCGGGACTGAAGCTTTCTTT. The rearrangement uses TRBV7-9 and TRBJ1-1, with TRBD1 identical over 7 bases. Germline V gives CDR1 SEHNR, CDR2 FQNEAQ (reference sequence). This CDR3 has 15 residues. The ends lost 4 bases at V and 5 bases at J; junction bases unmatched: 10.